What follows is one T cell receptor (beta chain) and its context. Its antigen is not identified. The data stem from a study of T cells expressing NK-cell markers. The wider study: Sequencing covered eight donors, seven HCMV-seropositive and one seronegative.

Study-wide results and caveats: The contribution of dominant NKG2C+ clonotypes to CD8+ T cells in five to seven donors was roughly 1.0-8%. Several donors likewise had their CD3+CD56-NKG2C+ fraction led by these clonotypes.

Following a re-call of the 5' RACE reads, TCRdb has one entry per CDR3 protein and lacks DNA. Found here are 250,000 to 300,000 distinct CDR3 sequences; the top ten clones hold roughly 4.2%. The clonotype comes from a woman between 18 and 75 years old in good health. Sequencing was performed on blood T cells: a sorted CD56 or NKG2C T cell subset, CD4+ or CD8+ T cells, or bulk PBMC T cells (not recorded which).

The CDR3 spells CASSPKILETGELFF. The V call is TRBV18, the J call TRBJ2-2; the D call from TCRdb, TRBD2, cannot be confirmed without DNA. CDR1 and CDR2 (germline): KGHSH, LQKENI. The CDR3 consists of 15 residues.